Listed below are T cell receptor beta chains from one sample, sequenced in a study of T-cell reconstitution after alpha-beta-depleted transplantation in children. MiXCR was run by TCRdb on the PCR reads, yielding one entry per CDR3 protein. The data hold around 410,000 distinct CDR3 sequences, with roughly 11% observed a single time. The input for sequencing was PBMCs from the stem cell graft donor, taken from the stem cell graft. The receptors shown here come from a human donor who donated a stem cell graft to a child with acute myeloid leukemia. The CDR3 runs from the conserved cysteine through the conserved F or W. The D gene is left open where the match is weak. Expanded clones are given a class, and other clones once, few, many or no size at all.

clone size	J gene	CDR3 length	V gene	D gene	CDR3 DNA	CDR3 protein
few	TRBJ2-7	15	TRBV21-1	NA	TGTGCCAGCAGCAAAGAACAGGGAAAGGCCTACGAGCAGTACTTC	CASSKEQGKAYEQYF
few	TRBJ2-2	19	TRBV7-2	TRBD2	TGTGCCAGCAGCTTAGCAAGCCTAGCGGGGGGTACCAACACCGGGGAGCTGTTTTTT	CASSLASLAGGTNTGELFF
few	TRBJ2-3	17	TRBV5-1	NA	TGCGCCAGTACCATGAACGCCCGGACGACAAGCACAGATACGCAGTATTTT	CASTMNARTTSTDTQYF
many	TRBJ2-3	14	TRBV20-1	TRBD2	TGCAGTGCTATTAGCGGGACTAGCACAGATACGCAGTATTTT	CSAISGTSTDTQYF
few	TRBJ1-1	18	TRBV5-1	NA	TGCGCCAGCAGCCGAGCCGCCGTTCACGGGGGGATGAACACTGAAGCTTTCTTT	CASSRAAVHGGMNTEAFF
NA	TRBJ2-5	13	TRBV7-2	NA	TGTGCCAGCAGCTATAAGACCCAAGAGACCCAGTACTTC	CASSYKTQETQYF
NA	TRBJ1-1	15	TRBV7-9	NA	TGTGCCAGCAGCACAGCCGACAGCTTGAACACTGAAGCTTTCTTT	CASSTADSLNTEAFF
NA	TRBJ1-1	14	TRBV20-1	NA	TGCAGTGCTAGAAAGGAGGCCGGTCACACTGAAGCTTTCTTT	CSARKEAGHTEAFF
NA	TRBJ2-1	15	TRBV4-2	TRBD1	TGTGCCAGCAGCCCACAGGGGGCGAACTACAATGAGCAGTTCTTC	CASSPQGANYNEQFF
NA	TRBJ2-7	17	TRBV7-2	TRBD2	TGTGCCAGCAGCTTTCTCGGTGGGCGGGAGGTGTCCTACGAGCAGTACTTC	CASSFLGGREVSYEQYF
NA	TRBJ2-5	16	TRBV15	TRBD1	TGTGCCACCAGCAGAGTTCCCACAGGGGACCAAGAGACCCAGTACTTC	CATSRVPTGDQETQYF
few	TRBJ2-7	13	TRBV25-1	TRBD2	TGTGCCAGCAGCAGACTAGCGGGAGCCGAGCAGTACTTC	CASSRLAGAEQYF
NA	TRBJ1-1	18	TRBV5-1	NA	TGCGCCAGCAGCGGTCCCGGGGGGAAGGAGGCCCTAAACACTGAAGCTTTCTTT	CASSGPGGKEALNTEAFF
NA	TRBJ1-1	14	TRBV5-1	NA	TGCGCCAGCAGCTTGATCCAGGGGAACACTGAAGCTTTCTTT	CASSLIQGNTEAFF
NA	TRBJ1-3	17	TRBV6-5	NA	TGTGCCAGCAGTTACTCTCTGGACGTTCTCTCTGGAAACACCATATATTTT	CASSYSLDVLSGNTIYF
many	TRBJ2-7	14	TRBV29-1	TRBD2	TGCAGCGCCACTGGGACTAGCCCAACCTACGAGCAGTACTTC	CSATGTSPTYEQYF
NA	TRBJ2-5	13	TRBV29-1	NA	TGCAGCGTTGAGCGGGCCGCCAGGGAGACCCAGTACTTC	CSVERAARETQYF
NA	TRBJ1-1	15	TRBV5-6	NA	TGTGCCAGCAGTCCGCCCGCGGACCGGACGGCTGAAGCTTTCTTT	CASSPPADRTAEAFF
NA	TRBJ2-5	15	TRBV5-1	TRBD1	TGCGCCAGCAGTTCTGGGACAGGCATCCAAGAGACCCAGTACTTC	CASSSGTGIQETQYF
many	TRBJ2-1	15	TRBV7-9	NA	TGTGCCAGCAGCTTAGTTTTGGGTGGGTACAATGAGCAGTTCTTC	CASSLVLGGYNEQFF
few	TRBJ1-6	17	TRBV27	TRBD1	TGTGCCAGCAGTCTGACACCGACAGGGGGCTCGTTAACCCCCCTCCACTTT	CASSLTPTGGSLTPLHF
NA	TRBJ2-3	16	TRBV19	TRBD2	TGTGCCAGTAGTACGCAGGGACTAGCGTTGACAGATACGCAGTATTTT	CASSTQGLALTDTQYF
NA	TRBJ2-1	12	TRBV5-1	NA	TGCGCCAGCAGCTTCGCATACAATGAGCAGTTCTTC	CASSFAYNEQFF
NA	TRBJ1-5	15	TRBV20-1	TRBD1	TGCAGTGCGGGAGAGGGAGGGGGCCCGAAACAGCCCCAGCATTTT	CSAGEGGGPKQPQHF
NA	TRBJ2-2	16	TRBV20-1	NA	TGCAGTGCTAGAGTTGACTCAGGGGGGCTGACCGGGGAGCTGTTTTTT	CSARVDSGGLTGELFF
NA	TRBJ1-5	14	TRBV10-3	NA	TGTGCCAGACCTCGAAGGGGGTCCGGTCAGCCCCAGCATTTT	CARPRRGSGQPQHF
NA	TRBJ1-2	14	TRBV6-5	TRBD1	TGTGCCAGCAGTTATGTGGACAGGGCGAACGGCTACACCTTC	CASSYVDRANGYTF
NA	TRBJ2-1	15	TRBV4-3	TRBD2	TGCGCCAGCAGCCAAGATATCGGGAGGGCCAATGAGCAGTTCTTC	CASSQDIGRANEQFF
many	TRBJ2-2	16	TRBV5-1	NA	TGCGCCAGCAGCTTGGCCAGGGTTGGTGGCACCGGGGAGCTGTTTTTT	CASSLARVGGTGELFF